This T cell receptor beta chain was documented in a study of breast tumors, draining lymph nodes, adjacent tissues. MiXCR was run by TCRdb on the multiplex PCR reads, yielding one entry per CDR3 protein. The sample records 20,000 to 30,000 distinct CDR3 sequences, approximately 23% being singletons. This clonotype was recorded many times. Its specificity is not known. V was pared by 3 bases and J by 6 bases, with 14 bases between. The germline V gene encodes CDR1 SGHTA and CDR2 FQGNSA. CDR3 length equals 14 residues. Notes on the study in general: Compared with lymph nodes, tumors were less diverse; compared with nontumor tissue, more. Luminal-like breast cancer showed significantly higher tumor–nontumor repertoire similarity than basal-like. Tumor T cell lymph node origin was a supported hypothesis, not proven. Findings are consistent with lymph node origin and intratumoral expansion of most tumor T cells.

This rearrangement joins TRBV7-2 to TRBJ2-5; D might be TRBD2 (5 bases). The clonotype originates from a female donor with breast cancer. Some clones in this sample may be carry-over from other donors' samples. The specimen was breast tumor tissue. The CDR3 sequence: CASSFRGSEKTQYF. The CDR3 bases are TGTGCCAGCAGCTTTCGAGGGAGTGAAAAGACCCAGTACTTC.